Presented here are 28 T cell receptor beta chains from one specimen sequenced in a study of cytomegalovirus exposure and HLA in healthy donors. Both 60 Vbeta primers and 13 Jbeta primers went into the PCR. The table came from immunoSEQ multiplex PCR; TCRdb's copy has only in-frame clones and leaves some out. The sample holds about 120,000 clones, approximately 72% seen once. The specimen sequenced was PBMCs. These receptors were taken from a man aged 55-75 years in good health and CMV-seropositive.

This clone was counted a few times. The V gene is TRBV28, the J gene TRBJ2-2, with 9 bases fitting TRBD2. CDR1 and CDR2 from the germline V gene are MDHEN and SYDVKM. CDR3 size: 18 residues. With V trimmed by 7 bases and J by 6 bases, 18 bases remained unmatched. The CDR3 DNA is TGTGCCAGCACCCTCCGGTTACTAGCGGGCAGAAACGCCGGGGAGCTGTTTTTT. Translating it yields CASTLRLLAGRNAGELFF.

V usage is TRBV27 and J usage is TRBJ2-2; 7 nucleotides match TRBD2. Germline CDR1 and CDR2: MNHEY and SMNVEV (reference sequence). CDR3 length: 15 residues. V lost 2 bases and J lost 3; bases outside the gene matches: 3. CDR3 in DNA: TGTGCCAGCAGTTTAGCGGGAGTTGACACCGGGGAGCTGTTTTTT. As protein: CASSLAGVDTGELFF.

The chain has TRBV4-1 and TRBJ1-3; TRBD1 is a possible D gene (5 bases). V was clipped by 2 bases and J by 0 bases, with 20 bases between them. This CDR3 is 19 amino acids long. Per the germline V gene, CDR1 is MGHRA and CDR2 is YSYEKL. In DNA form, the CDR3 reads TGCGCCAGCAGCCAATTTAGGGGTCCCGGGAGCACCTCTGGAAACACCATATATTTT. It codes for CASSQFRGPGSTSGNTIYF.

The chain recombines TRBV18 with TRBJ2-2, with 9 bases aligning to TRBD1. The length of the CDR3 is 16 residues. Germline V CDR1 and CDR2: KGHSH, LQKENI. J gave up 1 base and V 4 bases, and 4 bases lay outside the gene matches. CDR3: CASSRPGQGNTGELFF. As DNA, the CDR3 is TGTGCCAGCTCACGACCGGGACAGGGGAACACCGGGGAGCTGTTTTTT.

The rearrangement uses TRBV4-1 and TRBJ2-3; D might be TRBD1 (6 bases). The germline V and J ends were trimmed by 0 bases and 1 base, with 8 bases remaining between them. This CDR3 spans 15 amino acids. CDR1 MGHRA and CDR2 YSYEKL come from the germline V gene. The CDR3 nucleotides are TGCGCCAGCAGCCAAGACAGGGGACGCACAGATACGCAGTATTTT. Protein sequence: CASSQDRGRTDTQYF.

The chain links TRBV5-8 to TRBJ2-7; tentative D call: TRBD1 (6 bases). CDR3 length equals 15 residues. In germline, CDR1 is SGHTS, CDR2 YDEGEE. Trimming removed 1 base at V and 5 bases at J, with 16 bases between. This CDR3 reads CASSLSRDRPNEQYF. The CDR3 DNA follows: TGTGCCAGCAGCTTGTCCCGAGACAGGCCCAACGAGCAGTACTTC.

The chain employs TRBV7-2 and TRBJ2-1; D unclear. CDR3 size: 14 residues. Germline V gene lookup returns CDR1 SGHTA and CDR2 FQGNSA. Trimming removed 5 bases from V and 0 bases from J, with 8 bases in between. CDR3 in DNA: TGTGCCAGCAGCCCGGGTGGCTCCTACAATGAGCAGTTCTTC. Its translation: CASSPGGSYNEQFF.

The chain links TRBV11-1 to TRBJ1-1; a possible D gene is TRBD1 (6 bases). This CDR3 has 15 residues. V lost 4 bases and J lost 0, with 12 bases in between. CDR1 and CDR2 (germline): SGHAT, FQDESV (reference sequence). Here the CDR3 DNA reads TGTGCCAGCAGCTCCGGACAGACCATGAACACTGAAGCTTTCTTT. Protein: CASSSGQTMNTEAFF.

This clone has just a few counts. The chain is built from TRBV28 and TRBJ1-2; perhaps TRBD1 as D (5 bases). Germline V gene lookup returns CDR1 MDHEN and CDR2 SYDVKM. V was trimmed by 3 bases and J by 5 bases, leaving 13 bases between them. This CDR3 is 14 amino acids long. CDR3 sequence (DNA): TGTGCCAGCAGTTTGGACGGGGGTTGGTATGGCTACACCTTC. It is translated as CASSLDGGWYGYTF.

The V gene is TRBV7-9, the J gene TRBJ2-3, with 9 bases fitting TRBD1. The CDR3 spans 15 residues. The germline V gene encodes CDR1 SEHNR and CDR2 FQNEAQ (reference sequence). V trimming: 5 bases; J trimming: 3 bases; junction bases outside the gene matches: 6. CDR3 region: CASSVGQGGTDTQYF. The CDR3, as DNA: TGTGCCAGCAGCGTGGGACAGGGAGGGACAGATACGCAGTATTTT.

The V and J genes are TRBV9 and TRBJ2-1; D is unclear. In germline, CDR1 is SGDLS, CDR2 YYNGEE. CDR3 size: 14 residues. Trimming pared 0 bases from V and 9 bases from J, leaving 13 bases between. The CDR3 sequence is CASSVVGRSFEQFF. CDR3 coding DNA: TGTGCCAGCAGCGTAGTGGGCCGCTCCTTTGAGCAGTTCTTC.

The chain uses TRBV9 and TRBJ1-1; TRBD1 agrees at 10 bases. The CDR3 covers 16 residues. Germline CDR1 and CDR2: SGDLS and YYNGEE. Trimming at V came to 3 bases and at J to 3 bases, leaving 8 bases not matched to a gene. The DNA of the CDR3 is TGTGCCAGCAGCGCGGGGGGAGGACAGGGGGACACTGAAGCTTTCTTT. Translating gives CASSAGGGQGDTEAFF.

J is TRBJ1-1 and V is TRBV2; 11 bases align to TRBD1. Per the germline V gene, CDR1 is SNHLY and CDR2 is FYNNEI. This CDR3 is 14 amino acids long. V lost 6 bases to trimming and J lost 5 bases; unmatched junction nucleotides: 5. The CDR3, as DNA: TGTGCCAGCAGAAGGACAGGGGGCAGGACTGAAGCTTTCTTT. The encoded protein is CASRRTGGRTEAFF.

This clone was counted once. The chain combines TRBV28 with TRBJ1-2; a possible D gene is TRBD1 (6 bases). This CDR3 is built from 16 residues. Germline CDR1 and CDR2: MDHEN and SYDVKM. Trimming stripped 5 bases from V and 0 bases from J, with 16 bases between. CDR3 in amino acids: CASSRPGQHSNYGYTF. The CDR3 region has the DNA TGTGCCAGCAGTCGCCCCGGACAGCACTCTAACTATGGCTACACCTTC.

Note on this clone: This may be a read error, as it is one base from a much larger clone. V and J are TRBV5-5 and TRBJ1-1; possibly TRBD1 for D (5 bases). Trimming removed 2 bases from V and 1 base from J, with 6 bases in between. The CDR3 spans 13 residues. The germline gives CDR1 SGHKS, CDR2 YYEKEE (reference sequence). CDR3 coding DNA: TGTGCCAGCAGCTTTCAGGGGAACACTGAAGCTTTCTTT. It is translated as CASSFQGNTEAFF.

This chain connects TRBV19 to TRBJ2-7; 8 bases are a match to TRBD2. The CDR3 loop spans 14 amino acids. Per the germline V gene, CDR1 is LNHDA and CDR2 is SQIVND (reference sequence). V shed 8 bases and J 6 bases; nucleotides not matched to a gene: 12. The CDR3 region has the DNA TGTGCCAGTGAAGGAGCGGGAGACAGGTCCGAGCAGTACTTC. Protein sequence: CASEGAGDRSEQYF.

The rearrangement uses TRBV6-6 and TRBJ2-3; D uncertain. CDR1 is MNHNY and CDR2 is SVGAGI in the germline V gene (reference sequence). This CDR3 region has 14 residues. V lost 2 bases and J lost 4, with 10 bases in between. In DNA, the CDR3 is TGTGCCAGCAGTTACAAAGGTCGGGCAGATACGCAGTATTTT. Translation gives CASSYKGRADTQYF.

As DNA, the CDR3 is TGTGCCAGCAGTGGGGACAGGGACATAAACGGCTACACCTTC. Amino acid sequence: CASSGDRDINGYTF. The chain recombines TRBV6-1 with TRBJ1-2, with TRBD1 matching over 9 bases. CDR3 length: 14 amino acids. The germline V gene has CDR1 MNHNS and CDR2 SASEGT. The junction had 8 bases not matched to a gene; V was cut back by 4 bases and J by 8 bases.

The chain combines TRBV2 with TRBJ2-7; a weak D match, TRBD2 (6 bases). Deletions cut 7 bases from V and 5 bases from J, with 15 bases between. This CDR3 comprises 13 residues. Germline V gene lookup returns CDR1 SNHLY and CDR2 FYNNEI. The CDR3 sequence: CASTRRREDEQYF. CDR3 nucleotide sequence: TGTGCCAGCACACGAAGAAGGGAGGACGAGCAGTACTTC.

This chain links TRBV2 with TRBJ1-1; 7 bases align to TRBD1. The CDR3 covers 14 residues. Trimming took 5 bases from V and 4 from J; bases not matched to a gene: 7. The germline V gene has CDR1 SNHLY and CDR2 FYNNEI. The CDR3 loop is CASSRTGAGTEAFF. CDR3 in DNA: TGTGCCAGCAGTCGAACAGGGGCCGGCACTGAAGCTTTCTTT.

CDR3 region: CAWSGRTRPYNEQFF. In DNA form, the CDR3 reads TGTGCCTGGAGCGGGCGGACTCGACCCTACAATGAGCAGTTCTTC. The chain has TRBV30 and TRBJ2-1, with D possibly being TRBD2 (5 bases). CDR1 GTSNPN and CDR2 SVGIG come from the germline V gene (reference sequence). Trimming pared 3 bases from V and 2 bases from J, leaving 14 bases between. The CDR3 runs 15 residues. The variable domain in full, completed from reference TRBV30 and TRBJ2-1, reads SQTIHQWPATLVQPVGSPLSLECTVEGTSNPNLYWYRQAAGRGLQLLFYSVGIGQISSEVPQNLSASRPQDRQFILSSKKLLLSDSGFYLCAWSGRTRPYNEQFFGPGTRLTVL.

This chain joins TRBV7-3 and TRBJ2-1; 7 nucleotides agree with TRBD1. After removal of 5 bases from V and 8 bases from J, the junction contained 9 bases not matched to a gene. Germline lookup yields CDR1 SGHTA and CDR2 FQGTGA. The CDR3 sequence is 14 residues long. The CDR3: CASSQTGTMHEQFF. The CDR3 DNA sequence: TGTGCCAGCAGCCAGACAGGGACGATGCATGAGCAGTTCTTC.

This clone turned up a few times. J is TRBJ1-1 and V is TRBV30, with 7 nucleotides matching TRBD1. V trimming: 2 bases; J trimming: 1 base; junction bases outside the gene matches: 4. The germline V gene encodes CDR1 GTSNPN and CDR2 SVGIG (reference sequence). CDR3 length: 14 amino acids. CDR3 in DNA: TGTGCCTGGAGTTTGCCAGGGGGGAACACTGAAGCTTTCTTT. Protein product: CAWSLPGGNTEAFF. Using reference TRBV30 and TRBJ1-1 for the parts outside the CDR3, the full variable domain is SQTIHQWPATLVQPVGSPLSLECTVEGTSNPNLYWYRQAAGRGLQLLFYSVGIGQISSEVPQNLSASRPQDRQFILSSKKLLLSDSGFYLCAWSLPGGNTEAFFGQGTRLTVV.

The chain carries TRBV18 and TRBJ1-2, with 12 bases fitting TRBD1. V shed 5 bases, J shed 3 bases, and the junction held 4 bases outside the gene matches. Per germline, CDR1 KGHSH and CDR2 LQKENI. This CDR3 contains 15 residues. The CDR3 nucleotides are TGTGCCAGCTCAGCGGGACAGGGGGCGGACTATGGCTACACCTTC. It specifies CASSAGQGADYGYTF.

CDR3 protein: CASRPDGGTEQYF. DNA for the CDR3: TGTGCCAGCAGGCCCGACGGGGGTACCGAGCAGTACTTC. The chain has TRBV2 and TRBJ2-7; D possibly corresponds to TRBD2 (6 bases). The length of the CDR3 is 13 residues. V lost 6 bases, J lost 6 bases, and 15 bases lay in between. CDR1 is SNHLY, CDR2 FYNNEI, per germline.

The rearrangement uses TRBV6-5 and TRBJ2-1, with 7 bases matching TRBD1. Germline CDR1 MNHEY, CDR2 SVGAGI. V shed 6 bases and J 3 bases; nucleotides not matched to a gene: 8. The CDR3 is 15 amino acids. The DNA for the CDR3 is TGTGCCAGCAGATTCCCGAGACAGGGCTACAATGAGCAGTTCTTC. It yields the protein CASRFPRQGYNEQFF.

With respect to this clone: Mismatch with germline at one junction end may stem from a read error. The chain combines TRBV5-4 with TRBJ2-7; D is perhaps TRBD1 (5 bases). The CDR3 sequence is 14 residues long. CDR1 is SGHNT and CDR2 is YYREEE in the germline V gene (reference sequence). The CDR3 is CASSTGRVSDEQYF. The CDR3 DNA sequence: TGTGCCAGCAGCACTGGCAGGGTATCGGACGAGCAGTACTTT. Full variable domain (remainder filled in from reference TRBV5-4 and TRBJ2-7): ETGVTQSPTHLIKTRGQQVTLRCSSQSGHNTVSWYQQALGQGPQFIFQYYREEENGRGNFPPRFSGLQFPNYSSELNVNALELDDSALYLCASSTGRVSDEQYFGPGTRLTVT.

This clone has just a few counts. The genes are TRBV7-2 and TRBJ2-5, with D perhaps TRBD2 (6 bases). Germline V CDR1 and CDR2: SGHTA, FQGNSA. CDR3 size: 15 residues. The V end lost 5 bases, the J end lost 1 base, and 14 bases lay between the germline ends. In DNA, the CDR3 is TGTGCCAGCAGCCAGGAGGGCGGGGTCCAAGAGACCCAGTACTTC. It translates to CASSQEGGVQETQYF.